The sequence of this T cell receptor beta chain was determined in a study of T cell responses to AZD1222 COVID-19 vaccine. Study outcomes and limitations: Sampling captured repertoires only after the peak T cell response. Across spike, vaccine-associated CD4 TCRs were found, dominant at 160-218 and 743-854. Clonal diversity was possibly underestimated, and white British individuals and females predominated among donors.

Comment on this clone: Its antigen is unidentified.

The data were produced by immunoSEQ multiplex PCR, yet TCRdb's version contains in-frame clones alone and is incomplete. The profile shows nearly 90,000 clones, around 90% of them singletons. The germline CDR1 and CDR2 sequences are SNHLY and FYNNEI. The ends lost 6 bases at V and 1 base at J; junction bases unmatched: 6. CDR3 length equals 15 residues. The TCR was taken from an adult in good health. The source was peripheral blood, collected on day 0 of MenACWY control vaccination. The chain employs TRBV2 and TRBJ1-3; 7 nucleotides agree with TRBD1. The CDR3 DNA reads TGTGCCAGCAGAGGGACAGAAAAATCTGGAAACACCATATATTTT. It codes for CASRGTEKSGNTIYF.